The rows below give T cell receptor beta chains drawn from one sample of a study of shared clonotypes between healthy human individuals. Sequencing used immunoSEQ multiplex PCR; TCRdb keeps in-frame clones, though not all of them. Of roughly 1 million clones in the sample, approximately 70% were seen once. Sequenced material: memory CD4+ T cells sorted from blood. The receptor source for this set is a man aged 18 to 29 in good health. CDR3s leave out the opening cysteine and the closing phenylalanine or tryptophan.

TRBV7-8	ASSLPAGGLGEQY
TRBV5-1	ASSLEQGAAEQF
TRBV19	ASSIGQVNTEAF
TRBV7-2	ASSLAQRGRAGELF
TRBV6-1	ASSRLAGGFDEQY
TRBV5-3	ARSPSGPSNTGELF
TRBV6-5	ASTAGMRPHEQY
TRBV27	ASSSQGSGANVLT
TRBV7-3	ASSLLRGSYNEQF
TRBV21-1	ASSTAHQRRETQY
TRBV19	ASSIGLAGYNEQF
TRBV28	ASSFQGRTYGYT
TRBV4-3	ASSQDQGATLPPDTQY
TRBV6-6	ASRGGTGYGYT
TRBV19	ASSLGQVSTEAF
TRBV18	ASSPGTGRNANTGELF
TRBV4-1	ASSQEATVAKNIQY
TRBV7-2	ASSLGVSYEQY
TRBV25-1	ASSEGQGRAGELF
TRBV10-3	AISVANLYEQY
TRBV6-1	ASLGTSGTYEQY
TRBV18	ASSPGGGVYEQY
TRBV5-1	ASSRIGNKNEQF
TRBV15	ATSREGGGYGYT
TRBV16	ASSGQRETQY
TRBV2	ASSGASGVSSYEQY
TRBV7-2	ASSQPGANVLT
TRBV5-1	ASSLNNRVNTEAF
TRBV4-3	ASSQEGRREQF